These 21 T cell receptor beta chains came from one sample sequenced in a study of cytomegalovirus exposure and HLA in healthy donors. PCR employed 60 Vbeta and 13 Jbeta primers. Profiled with immunoSEQ multiplex PCR; TCRdb holds only in-frame clones, not every one. Altogether approximately 160,000 clones are present, 65% to 85% being singletons, with the ten largest covering about 2.6%. Material for sequencing was PBMCs. The receptor source for this set is a woman in her thirties or forties in good health and CMV-seropositive.

CDR3 DNA: TGTGCCAGCAGTTACTCCGGCAGGGACACAGATACGCAGTATTTT. Its protein product is CASSYSGRDTDTQYF. This chain links TRBV6-5 with TRBJ2-3, with D possibly matching TRBD1 (5 bases). The CDR3 spans 15 residues. V was pared by 0 bases and J by 2 bases, with 9 bases between. The V gene's germline CDR1 is MNHEY and CDR2 SVGAGI.

The J gene is TRBJ1-4, the V gene TRBV6-1, with a tentative D call TRBD1 (6 bases). V was clipped by 7 bases and J by 8 bases, with 26 bases between them. The CDR3 extends over 17 amino acids. The germline gives CDR1 MNHNS, CDR2 SASEGT. The CDR3 region has the DNA TGTGCCAGCAATGACCTCCCCTCAGGGGTCCCTAGGGAAAAACTGTTTTTT. Its translation is CASNDLPSGVPREKLFF.

The chain carries TRBV4-2 and TRBJ1-6; D not certain. The CDR3 runs 15 residues. Germline-derived CDR1 and CDR2 are LGHNA and YNFKEQ. Trimming pared 1 base from V and 7 bases from J, leaving 11 bases between. The CDR3 reads CASSQGSDANSPLHF. Here the CDR3 DNA reads TGTGCCAGCAGCCAAGGGTCTGATGCGAATTCACCCCTCCACTTT.

The rearrangement joins TRBV28 to TRBJ1-1; D is perhaps TRBD1 (6 bases). V was trimmed by 3 bases and J by 0 bases, leaving 11 bases between them. The CDR3 is 15 amino acids. Looked up from germline, CDR1 is MDHEN and CDR2 is SYDVKM. The CDR3 region has the DNA TGTGCCAGCAGTTTGGGGACACCCATGAACACTGAAGCTTTCTTT. Its protein product is CASSLGTPMNTEAFF.

The CDR3 nucleotides read TGCGCCAGCAGCCAAGATCGTCAGGGGACTAACTATGGCTACACCTTC. Translating gives CASSQDRQGTNYGYTF. The chain carries TRBV4-3 and TRBJ1-2, with D tentatively TRBD1 (6 bases). This CDR3 spans 16 amino acids. The V end was cut by 0 bases, the J end by 0 bases, with 11 bases between. Germline CDR1 LGHNA, CDR2 YSLEER.

J is TRBJ2-1 and V is TRBV5-6; 7 nucleotides match TRBD1. Germline assignment: CDR1 SGHDT and CDR2 YYEEEE. V was pared by 0 bases and J by 0 bases, with 3 bases of the junction left unmatched. The CDR3 spans 16 residues. In nucleotides, the CDR3 is TGTGCCAGCAGCTTGGGAGGGGGCAGCTCCTACAATGAGCAGTTCTTC. Protein sequence: CASSLGGGSSYNEQFF.

V is TRBV6-4 and J is TRBJ2-4; TRBD1 might be the D (6 bases). The CDR3 is 20 residues long. Germline values: CDR1 MRHNA, CDR2 SNTAGT. The V end lost 9 bases, the J end lost 0 bases, and 30 bases lay between the germline ends. The CDR3 nucleotides are TGTGCCAGTACCCCCGAACAGGGCCCACCTGTAATACTAGCCAAAAACATTCAGTACTTC. Translating it yields CASTPEQGPPVILAKNIQYF.

The chain joins TRBV4-3 to TRBJ2-1; 9 bases agree with TRBD2. The V and J ends lost 0 bases and 8 bases, in that order; junction bases with no gene match: 5. Germline V gene lookup returns CDR1 LGHNA and CDR2 YSLEER. The CDR3 runs 15 residues. The CDR3, as DNA: TGCGCCAGCAGCCAAGAGCGGGAGGGCCGCCATGAGCAGTTCTTC. Translated: CASSQEREGRHEQFF.

In this sample, this clone turned up a few times. The chain recombines TRBV2 with TRBJ1-2; TRBD1 matches 7 bases. The junction had 8 bases not matched to a gene; V was cut back by 5 bases and J by 8 bases. This CDR3 is built from 13 residues. Per the germline V gene, CDR1 is SNHLY and CDR2 is FYNNEI. CDR3 amino acids: CASSPGTATGYTF. The CDR3 coding sequence is TGTGCCAGCAGTCCCGGGACAGCAACCGGCTACACCTTC. Together with reference TRBV2 and TRBJ1-2, the CDR3 gives the full variable domain: EPEVTQTPSHQVTQMGQEVILRCVPISNHLYFYWYRQILGQKVEFLVSFYNNEISEKSEIFDDQFSVERPDGSNFTLKIRSTKLEDSAMYFCASSPGTATGYTFGSGTRLTVV.

This clone showed up just a few times. The V and J genes are TRBV7-6 and TRBJ2-7, with TRBD2 matching 8 bases. This CDR3 region has 17 residues. Germline loops: CDR1 SGHVS, CDR2 FNYEAQ. V shed 5 bases, J shed 0 bases, and the junction held 12 bases outside the gene matches. In nucleotides, the CDR3 is TGTGCCAGCAGCAGTGGGGTGGCGGGAGGCTTCTCCTACGAGCAGTACTTC. Translated: CASSSGVAGGFSYEQYF.

The chain recombines TRBV7-9 with TRBJ1-2, with D hard to call. Looked up from germline, CDR1 is SEHNR and CDR2 is FQNEAQ (reference sequence). V lost 5 bases, J lost 5 bases, and 12 bases lay in between. The CDR3 is 13 residues long. The CDR3, as DNA: TGTGCCAGCAGCCCTCAAGGAGGATATGGCTACACCTTC. Translation gives CASSPQGGYGYTF.

The V call is TRBV5-4, the J call TRBJ2-1, with 9 bases that match TRBD2. The V segment lost 4 bases and the J segment 5 bases; nucleotides outside the gene matches: 7. CDR3 length: 15 residues. The V gene's germline CDR1 is SGHNT and CDR2 YYREEE (reference sequence). CDR3 loop: CASSRTGTSNNEQFF. CDR3 sequence (DNA): TGTGCCAGCAGCCGGACCGGGACTAGCAACAATGAGCAGTTCTTC. The full variable domain, rest sourced from reference TRBV5-4 and TRBJ2-1, is ETGVTQSPTHLIKTRGQQVTLRCSSQSGHNTVSWYQQALGQGPQFIFQYYREEENGRGNFPPRFSGLQFPNYSSELNVNALELDDSALYLCASSRTGTSNNEQFFGPGTRLTVL.

The genes are TRBV11-3 and TRBJ2-3; perhaps TRBD2 as D (6 bases). The CDR3 contains 14 residues. V was trimmed by 1 base and J by 7 bases, leaving 12 bases between them. Germline-derived CDR1 and CDR2 are SGHNT and YENEEA. Written as DNA, the CDR3 is TGTGCCAGCAGCTTAGTCGGGGGAAAGAATACGCAGTATTTT. Amino acid sequence: CASSLVGGKNTQYF.

The rearrangement joins TRBV6-1 to TRBJ2-7; TRBD1 aligns across 7 bases. The CDR3 is 14 residues long. Unmatched junction bases numbered 14, after V lost 10 bases and J lost 5 bases. Germline CDR1 and CDR2: MNHNS and SASEGT. This chain's CDR3 is CATISPTGLDEQYF. The DNA for the CDR3 is TGTGCCACCATCTCACCGACAGGGTTAGACGAGCAGTACTTC.

This chain's CDR3 is CASSRQGSGELFF. The DNA for the CDR3 is TGTGCCAGCAGCCGACAGGGGAGCGGGGAGCTGTTTTTT. The rearrangement joins TRBV11-3 to TRBJ2-2; 8 bases align to TRBD1. V shed 5 bases, J shed 7 bases, and the junction held 3 bases outside the gene matches. Germline lookup yields CDR1 SGHNT and CDR2 YENEEA. The CDR3 runs 13 residues. Using reference TRBV11-3 and TRBJ2-2 for the parts outside the CDR3, the full variable domain is EAGVVQSPRYKIIEKKQPVAFWCNPISGHNTLYWYLQNLGQGPELLIRYENEEAVDDSQLPKDRFSAERLKGVDSTLKIQPAELGDSAVYLCASSRQGSGELFFGEGSRLTVL.

The chain carries TRBV7-9 and TRBJ1-4; tentative D call: TRBD1 (6 bases). Trimming shortened V by 1 base and J by 7 bases, and 10 bases separated the two germline ends. Germline lookup yields CDR1 SEHNR and CDR2 FQNEAQ (reference sequence). The CDR3 consists of 14 residues. The CDR3 DNA reads as TGTGCCAGCAGCTTAGACAGGGAGAGTGAAAAACTGTTTTTT. Protein: CASSLDRESEKLFF.

This rearrangement joins TRBV30 to TRBJ1-4, with 9 nucleotides matching TRBD1. This CDR3 region has 13 residues. Germline CDR1 is GTSNPN and CDR2 is SVGIG (reference sequence). J gave up 8 bases and V 3 bases, and 4 bases lay outside the gene matches. CDR3 DNA: TGTGCCTGGAGGTTCGGGACAGGGGAAAAACTGTTTTTT. This translates into CAWRFGTGEKLFF.

This rearrangement joins TRBV18 to TRBJ1-1; D is possibly TRBD1 (6 bases). Between the trimmed V and J ends, which lost 5 bases and 0 bases, there was a span of 13 bases. The germline gives CDR1 KGHSH, CDR2 LQKENI. This CDR3 has 15 residues. This CDR3 reads CASSTLDSLNTEAFF. CDR3 DNA sequence: TGTGCCAGCTCAACCCTGGACAGCCTGAACACTGAAGCTTTCTTT.

This chain connects TRBV7-6 to TRBJ1-3, with D tentatively TRBD1 (5 bases). The germline V gene encodes CDR1 SGHVS and CDR2 FNYEAQ. The CDR3 has 16 residues. V was clipped by 2 bases and J by 2 bases, with 13 bases between them. The CDR3 region is CASSLYRKGAGNTIYF. The CDR3 DNA sequence: TGTGCCAGCAGCTTATACCGCAAAGGGGCTGGAAACACCATATATTTT.

This clone was picked up one time. The chain joins TRBV30 to TRBJ1-1; 9 positions match TRBD1. The CDR3 length is 12 residues. The V segment lost 3 bases and the J segment 8 bases; nucleotides outside the gene matches: 4. Looked up from germline, CDR1 is GTSNPN and CDR2 is SVGIG (reference sequence). The CDR3 protein is CAWRGQGREAFF. The CDR3 DNA follows: TGTGCCTGGAGGGGACAGGGAAGGGAAGCTTTCTTT. The full variable domain, in which reference TRBV30 and TRBJ1-1 provide the parts outside the CDR3, is SQTIHQWPATLVQPVGSPLSLECTVEGTSNPNLYWYRQAAGRGLQLLFYSVGIGQISSEVPQNLSASRPQDRQFILSSKKLLLSDSGFYLCAWRGQGREAFFGQGTRLTVV.

The chain has TRBV30 and TRBJ2-7; TRBD1 aligns across 9 bases. Germline CDR1 and CDR2: GTSNPN and SVGIG (reference sequence). The CDR3 spans 14 residues. V shed 5 bases and J 3 bases; nucleotides not matched to a gene: 8. The CDR3 DNA reads as TGTGCCTGGGTGGCCGGGACAGGGATCTACGAGCAGTACTTC. Encoded protein: CAWVAGTGIYEQYF.